This T cell receptor (beta chain) was sequenced during a study of blood T cell repertoires in COVID-19. The wider study: Italy, Spain and the United States were the sources of the convalescent and acute COVID-19 samples. From T cells, B-cell-depleted T cells, or PBMCs came the material, which was cDNA or gDNA.

This CDR3 has 18 amino acids. Germline values: CDR1 SGHTA, CDR2 FQGNSA. Losses at the gene ends were 5 bases for V and 4 bases for J; bases not matched to a gene: 8. Original data processing: Scientists estimated how many nucleated cells there were by amplifying reference gene primers. Clones were sequenced by immunoSEQ multiplex PCR, and TCRdb holds only the in-frame ones, with some missing. V, J and clone size reflect that table, while D and trimming were determined from the DNA. Of about 350,000 clones in the sample, approximately 90% were seen once. The chain links TRBV7-2 to TRBJ2-1, with TRBD2 matching over 16 bases. This TCR was recovered from a woman aged 18-35 years who had recovered from COVID-19. Sequenced material: peripheral blood. CDR3: CASSTGTSGRAFYNEQFF. CDR3 bases: TGTGCCAGCAGCACCGGGACTAGCGGGAGGGCCTTTTACAATGAGCAGTTCTTC.